This section outlines one T cell receptor (beta chain) sequence together with its context. This record belongs to a study of blood T cell repertoires in COVID-19. The overall study: Whether acute or convalescent, the COVID-19 samples came from the United States, Italy and Spain. In each case, the material was cDNA or gDNA derived from T cells, B-cell-depleted T cells, or PBMCs.

V dropped 5 bases and J dropped 5 bases, with 9 bases sitting between them. CDR3 length equals 12 residues. From germline, CDR1 is MNHEY and CDR2 SVGEGT. Authors' analysis steps: Amplification from reference gene primers served as the basis for estimated nucleated cell counts. Sequencing used immunoSEQ multiplex PCR; TCRdb keeps in-frame clones, though not all of them. The V and J calls and clone size were taken over from that table, and D and trimming were inferred from the DNA. Seen here are under 85,000 clones, 77% observed once, and the top ten hold around 9.5%. This clonotype was sampled from a human donor in a cohort sampled during active COVID-19. Source material: peripheral blood. J is TRBJ1-2 and V is TRBV6-2 or TRBV6-3, with D perhaps matching TRBD1 (5 bases). In nucleotides, the CDR3 is TGTGCCAGCAGTCAGGGACTGTATGGCTACACCTTC. Translating it yields CASSQGLYGYTF.